These 19 T cell receptor beta chains were sequenced from one sample in a study of OX40 agonist ivuxolimab in advanced cancers. Libraries were prepared by immunoSEQ multiplex PCR; TCRdb keeps only in-frame clonotypes and omits some of them. This table holds 50,000 to 75,000 clones, approximately 90% found once. The input for sequencing was CD4+ or CD8+ T cells sorted from blood, taken in a trial of the OX40 agonist ivuxolimab. These receptors all stem from an adult with an advanced solid tumor such as melanoma, head and neck, liver or kidney cancer.

The chain uses TRBV7-2 and TRBJ2-4; D remains ambiguous. Between the trimmed V and J ends, which lost 7 bases and 1 base, there was a span of 20 bases. Germline CDR1 reads SGHTA; CDR2 reads FQGNSA. The CDR3 covers 17 residues. Written as DNA, the CDR3 is TGTGCCAGCACCGACGGCCGATCATGGGCCGCCAAAAACATTCAGTACTTC. Its protein is CASTDGRSWAAKNIQYF.

This clone showed up just once. The chain combines TRBV30 with TRBJ1-5, with D unclear. V was clipped by 0 bases and J by 9 bases, with 15 bases between them. The CDR3 totals 14 residues. From germline, CDR1 is GTSNPN and CDR2 SVGIG (reference sequence). Here the CDR3 DNA reads TGTGCCTGGAGTGTACCGACCCAGGATCGGCCCCAGCATTTT. It codes for CAWSVPTQDRPQHF.

The count of this clone is one. The V and J genes are TRBV30 and TRBJ1-4; D is possibly TRBD1 (5 bases). Trimming took 0 bases from V and 10 from J, leaving 12 bases between them. This CDR3 contains 13 residues. Germline CDR1 and CDR2: GTSNPN and SVGIG (reference sequence). CDR3 protein: CAWSVRGTVKLFF. The CDR3 nucleotides are TGTGCCTGGAGTGTACGGGGGACGGTAAAACTGTTTTTT. Supplemented by reference TRBV30 and TRBJ1-4, the full variable domain reads SQTIHQWPATLVQPVGSPLSLECTVEGTSNPNLYWYRQAAGRGLQLLFYSVGIGQISSEVPQNLSASRPQDRQFILSSKKLLLSDSGFYLCAWSVRGTVKLFFGSGTQLSVL.

This chain joins TRBV14 and TRBJ2-1, with 8 bases aligning to TRBD2. Trimming removed 4 bases from V and 7 bases from J; junction bases left unmatched: 9. In germline, CDR1 is SGHDN, CDR2 FVKESK. The CDR3 covers 15 residues. The CDR3 DNA reads TGTGCCAGCAGCCCCGGCGGGAGGAGCAGGAATGAGCAGTTCTTC. Its translation: CASSPGGRSRNEQFF.

The chain links TRBV6-5 to TRBJ2-7, with D unclear. The germline V gene encodes CDR1 MNHEY and CDR2 SVGAGI. The CDR3 extends over 13 amino acids. V shed 3 bases and J shed 6 bases, with 12 bases lying between them. This chain's CDR3 is CASSYTPPSEQYF. Written as DNA, the CDR3 is TGTGCCAGCAGTTATACCCCTCCTTCCGAGCAGTACTTC.

Notes on this clone: Other DNA sequences from this sample encode an identical CDR3 as well. The CDR3 spells CASSLGVETQYF. The CDR3 nucleotides are TGTGCCAGCAGCTTAGGTGTGGAGACCCAGTACTTC. V and J are TRBV7-9 and TRBJ2-5; no clear D gene. V was trimmed by 1 base and J by 5 bases, leaving 5 bases between them. There are 12 residues in the CDR3. From germline, CDR1 is SEHNR and CDR2 FQNEAQ (reference sequence).

The rearrangement joins TRBV7-6 to TRBJ2-7; 11 nucleotides agree with TRBD2. V dropped 1 base and J dropped 4; count of bases not matched to a gene: 9. Germline V CDR1 and CDR2: SGHVS, FNYEAQ. This CDR3 has 17 amino acids. The DNA for the CDR3 is TGTGCCAGCAGCTTAGGGACTAGCGGGCTGATCCCTTACGAGCAGTACTTC. Its protein product is CASSLGTSGLIPYEQYF. Combining the CDR3 with reference TRBV7-6 and TRBJ2-7 gives the whole variable domain GAGVSQSPRYKVTKRGQDVALRCDPISGHVSLYWYRQALGQGPEFLTYFNYEAQQDKSGLPNDRFSAERPEGSISTLTIQRTEQRDSAMYRCASSLGTSGLIPYEQYFGPGTRLTVT.

The CDR3 here is CASSSLEVQYF. CDR3 in DNA: TGTGCCAGCAGCTCCCTAGAGGTGCAGTACTTC. The chain has TRBV5-5 and TRBJ2-7; D unresolved. V gave up 3 bases and J gave up 9 bases, with 10 bases separating them. Germline V gene sequence: CDR1 SGHKS, CDR2 YYEKEE (reference sequence). The CDR3 is 11 amino acids.

The chain links TRBV14 to TRBJ2-5; the match to TRBD1 covers 7 bases. The CDR3 covers 14 residues. Germline assignment: CDR1 SGHDN and CDR2 FVKESK. Germline trimming cut 2 bases from V and 4 bases from J; bases unmatched to any gene: 4. CDR3 coding DNA: TGTGCCAGCAGCCAATACAGGGGCGTAGAGACCCAGTACTTC. It yields the protein CASSQYRGVETQYF.

This sequence joins TRBV9 and TRBJ2-5, with D possibly being TRBD2 (6 bases). The CDR3 loop spans 14 amino acids. The germline V gene encodes CDR1 SGDLS and CDR2 YYNGEE. V lost 0 bases, J lost 9 bases, and 15 bases lay in between. CDR3 sequence: CASSVEGSRGAQYF. The CDR3 DNA is TGTGCCAGCAGCGTAGAGGGCAGTCGCGGGGCCCAGTACTTC.

The V call is TRBV9, the J call TRBJ2-3, with TRBD2 matching over 12 bases. The CDR3 has 15 amino acids. V was pared by 4 bases and J by 5 bases, with 5 bases of the junction left unmatched. CDR1 is SGDLS, CDR2 YYNGEE, per germline. The CDR3 protein is CASSPTSGRQDTQYF. The CDR3 DNA follows: TGTGCCAGCAGCCCGACTAGCGGGAGACAAGATACGCAGTATTTT.

The rearrangement joins TRBV6-5 to TRBJ2-3; 15 nucleotides line up with TRBD2. Germline V gene sequence: CDR1 MNHEY, CDR2 SVGAGI. The trim removed 6 bases at V and 5 bases at J, leaving 3 bases unmatched. This CDR3 region has 15 residues. CDR3 sequence (DNA): TGTGCCAGCAGAGGGACTAGCGGGAGGAGAGATACGCAGTATTTT. This sequence encodes CASRGTSGRRDTQYF.

The chain couples TRBV18 to TRBJ2-7; D is uncertain. Germline V gene sequence: CDR1 KGHSH, CDR2 LQKENI. The CDR3 length is 13 residues. V lost 2 bases and J lost 5, with 10 bases in between. CDR3 region: CASSPENVNEQYF. DNA of the CDR3: TGTGCCAGCTCACCAGAAAACGTCAACGAGCAGTACTTC.

The gene calls are TRBV5-1 and TRBJ2-3; the D call may be TRBD1 or TRBD2 (5 bases each). Germline CDR1 SGHRS, CDR2 YFSETQ. The CDR3 runs to 13 residues. V was cut by 0 bases and J by 6 bases, with 8 bases left in between. CDR3 sequence reads: CASSLAWGDTQYF. The CDR3 DNA sequence: TGCGCCAGCAGCTTGGCCTGGGGGGATACGCAGTATTTT.

The chain combines TRBV27 with TRBJ1-5; D is unresolved. V lost 1 base, J lost 6 bases, and 7 bases lay in between. CDR1 and CDR2 from the germline V gene are MNHEY and SMNVEV (reference sequence). The CDR3 loop spans 13 amino acids. CDR3 in amino acids: CASSLWRGQPQHF. CDR3 sequence (DNA): TGTGCCAGCAGTTTATGGCGGGGTCAGCCCCAGCATTTT.

A remark on this clone: This may stem from a read error, because a much larger clone lies one nucleotide away. CDR3 DNA: TGTGCCAGCAGCCAAGATTCGGCAGGGGCCAACTATGGCTACACCTTC. Residues: CASSQDSAGANYGYTF. This rearrangement joins TRBV4-2 to TRBJ1-2; a weak D match, TRBD1 (6 bases). The length of the CDR3 is 16 residues. The V and J ends lost 0 bases and 2 bases respectively, with 13 bases between them. Germline V gene sequence: CDR1 LGHNA, CDR2 YNFKEQ.

This chain links TRBV5-1 with TRBJ1-5; the D is unclear. In germline, CDR1 is SGHRS, CDR2 YFSETQ. The V end was cut by 0 bases, the J end by 2 bases, with 9 bases between. This CDR3 is built from 15 residues. The CDR3 sequence: CASSLAGSGNQPQHF. Here the CDR3 DNA reads TGCGCCAGCAGCTTGGCCGGTTCAGGCAATCAGCCCCAGCATTTT.

The rearrangement uses TRBV13 and TRBJ1-4; maybe TRBD1 (5 bases). With 0 bases removed from V and 7 bases from J, the gap between germline ends came to 12 bases. Germline CDR1 and CDR2: PRHDT and FYEKMQ (reference sequence). The CDR3 sequence is 15 residues long. CDR3 nucleotides: TGTGCCAGCAGCTTAGGACGGCGGGGGGGTGAAAAACTGTTTTTT. Protein product: CASSLGRRGGEKLFF.

The chain links TRBV5-6 to TRBJ2-1; TRBD2 aligns across 7 bases. Germline V gene data show CDR1 as SGHDT and CDR2 as YYEEEE. This CDR3 is 16 amino acids long. V was pared by 1 base and J by 2 bases, with 6 bases of the junction left unmatched. DNA for the CDR3: TGTGCCAGCAGCTTGTTTTCGGCGGGAGCCTACAATGAGCAGTTCTTC. Its protein is CASSLFSAGAYNEQFF.